Given below is one TCR beta chain in context. The antigen it binds to is not known. Within one base of it there is no much larger clone, and no base qualities were kept. TCRbeta CDR3 regions were amplified from genomic DNA using the immunoSEQ Assay, a bias-controlled multiplex PCR. Per the original workflow: The number of nucleated cells in each sample was estimated from the amplification of reference gene primers within the assay. Sequence reads were collapsed and filtered to measure the absolute abundance of every unique TCRbeta CDR3 rearrangement. For each sample, productive Simpson clonality was calculated as the square root of Simpson's diversity index across productive rearrangements. Held by TCRdb, this immuneACCESS table contains in-frame sequences only and omits some clones. Under half of the omission traces to an unresolved V gene where checked; the cause of the rest is unknown. From that table come the V and J calls and clone size; the DNA was used to work out D and trimming. The sample profile shows approximately 300,000 clones; over 75% of them were found once. The ten largest clones represent roughly 4% of the sample.

This sample was taken from a study of blood T cell repertoires in COVID-19 (TCRdb year 2020). In terms of the full investigation: Samples from collaborators originated in the United States, Italy and Spain and spanned both the acute and convalescent phases of COVID-19. Subjects who had been exposed to COVID-19, were actively infected with it, or had recovered from it provided the deeply sampled blood TCRbeta repertoires that made up the dataset. Sample metadata almost always included a de-identified subject ID, COVID-19 status, age in years and sex. The repertoires were released in a freely available public database meant as a resource for research on the immune response to SARS-CoV-2. Samples were obtained from the ongoing ImmuneRACE study (first 160 participants) and from 1,254 subjects provided by 6 global collaborators. The material from the prospective study consisted of cDNA or gDNA derived from T cells, B-cell-depleted T cells, or PBMCs. Where HLA class I and class II types were available, the types were taken from metadata supplied by the sample provider, not from assay-based typing. The paper's findings and limits, for the study overall: How much clinical and demographic metadata was included differed by source and by participant, and the metadata was provided uncurated.

Enrolling through a virtual design, the prospective study's participants ranged in age from about 18 to 89 years and lived across roughly 24 United States geographic areas. In the prospective study, participants were assigned to cohorts based on the clinical history participants reported in a screening survey and a study questionnaire. ImmuneRACE Cohort 3 recovered participants were defined by two consecutive negative NP/OP PCR tests, healthcare professional clearance, or symptom resolution. Mobile phlebotomists in the prospective study collected whole blood, serum and a nasopharyngeal or oropharyngeal swab from every participant. Additional blood draws and questionnaires over an approximately 2-month period could optionally be provided by prospective study participants. Before DNA extraction, blood samples from the prospective study were shipped at room temperature or frozen. The cysteine opens and the phenylalanine closes a CDR3 of 18 amino acids. Solely the CDR3 DNA is kept, with 54 bases framed from the first base. The germline V gene sets CDR1 to SGHAT and CDR2 to FQNNGV. After removal of 3 bases from V and 7 bases from J, the junction retains 15 bases not matched to a gene.

This clonotype was sampled from a man aged 25-45 years who had recovered from COVID-19. The V and J segments used are TRBV11-2 and TRBJ1-6; 7 central bases correspond to TRBD1. The sequenced sample was PBMCs or T cells enriched from blood (not recorded which). The DNA reads TGTGCCAGCAGCTTCCGCCGAAAAGGGGGCGGGTTGAATTCACCCCTCCACTTT. This yields the protein CASSFRRKGGGLNSPLHF.